Shown below are 3 T cell receptor beta chains from a single sample sequenced in a study of healthy donors' naive CD4 and CD8 T cells. Each TCR library used roughly 490 ng of total RNA and a linear amplification protocol. Each CDR3 protein gets one entry after TCRdb re-called the reads with MiXCR. The sample records around 200,000 distinct CDR3 sequences, around 80% being singletons. The source material was naive CD4+ and CD8+ T cells sorted from blood, pooled from several donors. The receptors come from a pool of human donors in good health; the sample pools cells from several healthy donors.

This chain connects TRBV13 to TRBJ2-1; 12 nucleotides agree with TRBD2. CDR1 PRHDT and CDR2 FYEKMQ come from the germline V gene (reference sequence). V lost 8 bases and J lost 0; bases outside the gene matches: 5. This CDR3 has 16 residues. The chain's CDR3 is CASGTSGRVSYNEQFF. The CDR3 DNA follows: TGTGCCAGCGGGACTAGCGGGCGAGTCTCCTACAATGAGCAGTTCTTC.

This clonotype was detected only a few times. The CDR3 sequence is CASSDTSSYEQYF. CDR3 coding DNA: TGTGCCAGCAGCGACACGTCCTCCTACGAGCAGTACTTC. The chain uses TRBV27 and TRBJ2-7; D remains unclear. Trimming removed 6 bases at V and 0 bases at J, with 9 bases between. Germline V gene sequence: CDR1 MNHEY, CDR2 SMNVEV (reference sequence). The CDR3 length is 13 residues.

This chain joins TRBV2 and TRBJ2-7, with 8 bases lining up with TRBD1. CDR1 and CDR2 (germline): SNHLY, FYNNEI. V was clipped by 7 bases and J by 3 bases; unmatched bases: 11. The CDR3 spans 15 residues. For the CDR3, the DNA is TGTGCCAGCACCTCACTCGGGACAGGCAACTACGAGCAGTACTTC. Its translation is CASTSLGTGNYEQYF.